The 10 T cell receptor beta chains below were found in one sample sequenced in a study of blood T cell repertoires in COVID-19. Some clones are missing from TCRdb's copy, which holds only in-frame ones; the method was immunoSEQ multiplex PCR. Of under 200,000 clones in the sample, about nine tenths are singletons; the top ten hold about 1.7%. The sequenced sample was peripheral blood. These receptors were taken from a man younger than 30 with active or convalescent COVID-19.

The V and J genes are TRBV15 and TRBJ1-5; 7 positions agree with TRBD1. This CDR3 region has 15 residues. The J segment lost 5 bases and the V segment lost 3 bases, leaving 7 bases of the junction unmatched. Per germline, CDR1 LNHNV and CDR2 YYDKDF (reference sequence). The CDR3 here is CATSRGQSLDQPQHF. The CDR3 nucleotides read TGTGCCACCAGCAGGGGACAGTCGTTGGATCAGCCCCAGCATTTT. The full variable domain, with the rest looked up from reference TRBV15 and TRBJ1-5, is DAMVIQNPRYQVTQFGKPVTLSCSQTLNHNVMYWYQQKSSQAPKLLFHYYDKDFNNEADTPDNFQSRRPNTSFCFLDIRSPGLGDTAMYLCATSRGQSLDQPQHFGDGTRLSIL.

The chain has TRBV18 and TRBJ1-1, with D hard to call. The CDR3 loop spans 12 amino acids. CDR1 and CDR2 (germline): KGHSH, LQKENI. V was trimmed by 4 bases and J by 8 bases, leaving 11 bases between them. The CDR3 region is CASSLRGDEAFF. DNA for the CDR3: TGTGCCAGCTCACTTCGGGGAGACGAAGCTTTCTTT.

The V call is TRBV6-1, the J call TRBJ2-1; 11 nucleotides match TRBD2. Losses at the gene ends were 6 bases for V and 8 bases for J; bases not matched to a gene: 12. The CDR3 spans 16 residues. CDR1 and CDR2 from the germline V gene are MNHNS and SASEGT. CDR3 sequence reads: CASSEISGRAVDEQFF. As DNA, the CDR3 is TGTGCCAGCAGCGAAATTAGCGGGAGGGCCGTGGATGAGCAGTTCTTC.

This clone was counted a single time. The V call is TRBV3-1 (or the pseudogene TRBV3-2), the J call TRBJ2-1; 12 nucleotides align to TRBD2. The CDR3 runs 14 residues. CDR1 LGHDT and CDR2 YNNKEL come from the germline V gene (reference sequence). Trimming removed 10 bases from V and 2 bases from J; junction bases left unmatched: 3. The CDR3 coding sequence is TGTGCCACTAGCGGGGGGGCACCCTACAATGAGCAGTTCTTC. It encodes CATSGGAPYNEQFF.

This chain joins TRBV3-1 (or the pseudogene TRBV3-2) and TRBJ2-7; no reliable D call. V was shortened by 2 bases and J by 4 bases, with 6 bases between the two germline ends. The CDR3 loop spans 12 amino acids. Looked up from germline, CDR1 is LGHDT and CDR2 is YNNKEL (reference sequence). The CDR3 DNA follows: TGTGCCAGCAGCCAAACAGAGTACGAGCAGTACTTC. It specifies CASSQTEYEQYF.

V usage is TRBV28 and J usage is TRBJ2-1; D is possibly TRBD2 (6 bases). Trimming left V 1 base short and J 0 bases short, with 13 bases between. The CDR3 covers 17 residues. Germline V gene lookup returns CDR1 MDHEN and CDR2 SYDVKM. Here the CDR3 DNA reads TGTGCCAGCAGTTTATTGGAGGGGATATTCTCCTACAATGAGCAGTTCTTC. It encodes CASSLLEGIFSYNEQFF.

The J gene is TRBJ2-3, the V gene TRBV14; possibly TRBD1 for D (6 bases). This CDR3 is 17 amino acids long. The V end was cut by 0 bases, the J end by 4 bases, with 17 bases between. Germline values: CDR1 SGHDN, CDR2 FVKESK. CDR3 bases: TGTGCCAGCAGCCAAGAAGGCAGGGGAAAAGGGCCAGATACGCAGTATTTT. Its translation: CASSQEGRGKGPDTQYF. The full variable domain, with the rest looked up from reference TRBV14 and TRBJ2-3, is EAGVTQFPSHSVIEKGQTVTLRCDPISGHDNLYWYRRVMGKEIKFLLHFVKESKQDESGMPNNRFLAERTGGTYSTLKVQPAELEDSGVYFCASSQEGRGKGPDTQYFGPGTRLTVL.

This clone was found once. The chain has TRBV5-6 and TRBJ1-1; TRBD1 aligns across 8 bases. V was pared by 3 bases and J by 3 bases, with 7 bases of the junction left unmatched. In germline, CDR1 is SGHDT, CDR2 YYEEEE. The CDR3 extends over 15 amino acids. The CDR3 region is CASSWAGGTYTEAFF. CDR3 bases: TGTGCCAGCAGCTGGGCAGGGGGCACTTACACTGAAGCTTTCTTT.

The chain links TRBV5-1 to TRBJ2-3; 12 positions match TRBD2. Germline CDR1 SGHRS, CDR2 YFSETQ. The CDR3 covers 16 residues. Germline trimming cut 3 bases from V and 3 bases from J; bases unmatched to any gene: 5. The CDR3 sequence: CASSSQLAGGTDTQYF. Here the CDR3 DNA reads TGCGCCAGCAGCTCGCAACTAGCGGGGGGAACAGATACGCAGTATTTT.

V usage is TRBV5-1 and J usage is TRBJ1-2; TRBD1 aligns across 11 bases. The CDR3 is 17 amino acids. Germline assignment: CDR1 SGHRS and CDR2 YFSETQ. V gave up 4 bases and J gave up 2 bases; unmatched junction bases: 10. The CDR3 DNA follows: TGCGCCAGCAGCCCAAAAGGACAGGGGGCTGGGAACTATGGCTACACCTTC. Amino acids: CASSPKGQGAGNYGYTF.